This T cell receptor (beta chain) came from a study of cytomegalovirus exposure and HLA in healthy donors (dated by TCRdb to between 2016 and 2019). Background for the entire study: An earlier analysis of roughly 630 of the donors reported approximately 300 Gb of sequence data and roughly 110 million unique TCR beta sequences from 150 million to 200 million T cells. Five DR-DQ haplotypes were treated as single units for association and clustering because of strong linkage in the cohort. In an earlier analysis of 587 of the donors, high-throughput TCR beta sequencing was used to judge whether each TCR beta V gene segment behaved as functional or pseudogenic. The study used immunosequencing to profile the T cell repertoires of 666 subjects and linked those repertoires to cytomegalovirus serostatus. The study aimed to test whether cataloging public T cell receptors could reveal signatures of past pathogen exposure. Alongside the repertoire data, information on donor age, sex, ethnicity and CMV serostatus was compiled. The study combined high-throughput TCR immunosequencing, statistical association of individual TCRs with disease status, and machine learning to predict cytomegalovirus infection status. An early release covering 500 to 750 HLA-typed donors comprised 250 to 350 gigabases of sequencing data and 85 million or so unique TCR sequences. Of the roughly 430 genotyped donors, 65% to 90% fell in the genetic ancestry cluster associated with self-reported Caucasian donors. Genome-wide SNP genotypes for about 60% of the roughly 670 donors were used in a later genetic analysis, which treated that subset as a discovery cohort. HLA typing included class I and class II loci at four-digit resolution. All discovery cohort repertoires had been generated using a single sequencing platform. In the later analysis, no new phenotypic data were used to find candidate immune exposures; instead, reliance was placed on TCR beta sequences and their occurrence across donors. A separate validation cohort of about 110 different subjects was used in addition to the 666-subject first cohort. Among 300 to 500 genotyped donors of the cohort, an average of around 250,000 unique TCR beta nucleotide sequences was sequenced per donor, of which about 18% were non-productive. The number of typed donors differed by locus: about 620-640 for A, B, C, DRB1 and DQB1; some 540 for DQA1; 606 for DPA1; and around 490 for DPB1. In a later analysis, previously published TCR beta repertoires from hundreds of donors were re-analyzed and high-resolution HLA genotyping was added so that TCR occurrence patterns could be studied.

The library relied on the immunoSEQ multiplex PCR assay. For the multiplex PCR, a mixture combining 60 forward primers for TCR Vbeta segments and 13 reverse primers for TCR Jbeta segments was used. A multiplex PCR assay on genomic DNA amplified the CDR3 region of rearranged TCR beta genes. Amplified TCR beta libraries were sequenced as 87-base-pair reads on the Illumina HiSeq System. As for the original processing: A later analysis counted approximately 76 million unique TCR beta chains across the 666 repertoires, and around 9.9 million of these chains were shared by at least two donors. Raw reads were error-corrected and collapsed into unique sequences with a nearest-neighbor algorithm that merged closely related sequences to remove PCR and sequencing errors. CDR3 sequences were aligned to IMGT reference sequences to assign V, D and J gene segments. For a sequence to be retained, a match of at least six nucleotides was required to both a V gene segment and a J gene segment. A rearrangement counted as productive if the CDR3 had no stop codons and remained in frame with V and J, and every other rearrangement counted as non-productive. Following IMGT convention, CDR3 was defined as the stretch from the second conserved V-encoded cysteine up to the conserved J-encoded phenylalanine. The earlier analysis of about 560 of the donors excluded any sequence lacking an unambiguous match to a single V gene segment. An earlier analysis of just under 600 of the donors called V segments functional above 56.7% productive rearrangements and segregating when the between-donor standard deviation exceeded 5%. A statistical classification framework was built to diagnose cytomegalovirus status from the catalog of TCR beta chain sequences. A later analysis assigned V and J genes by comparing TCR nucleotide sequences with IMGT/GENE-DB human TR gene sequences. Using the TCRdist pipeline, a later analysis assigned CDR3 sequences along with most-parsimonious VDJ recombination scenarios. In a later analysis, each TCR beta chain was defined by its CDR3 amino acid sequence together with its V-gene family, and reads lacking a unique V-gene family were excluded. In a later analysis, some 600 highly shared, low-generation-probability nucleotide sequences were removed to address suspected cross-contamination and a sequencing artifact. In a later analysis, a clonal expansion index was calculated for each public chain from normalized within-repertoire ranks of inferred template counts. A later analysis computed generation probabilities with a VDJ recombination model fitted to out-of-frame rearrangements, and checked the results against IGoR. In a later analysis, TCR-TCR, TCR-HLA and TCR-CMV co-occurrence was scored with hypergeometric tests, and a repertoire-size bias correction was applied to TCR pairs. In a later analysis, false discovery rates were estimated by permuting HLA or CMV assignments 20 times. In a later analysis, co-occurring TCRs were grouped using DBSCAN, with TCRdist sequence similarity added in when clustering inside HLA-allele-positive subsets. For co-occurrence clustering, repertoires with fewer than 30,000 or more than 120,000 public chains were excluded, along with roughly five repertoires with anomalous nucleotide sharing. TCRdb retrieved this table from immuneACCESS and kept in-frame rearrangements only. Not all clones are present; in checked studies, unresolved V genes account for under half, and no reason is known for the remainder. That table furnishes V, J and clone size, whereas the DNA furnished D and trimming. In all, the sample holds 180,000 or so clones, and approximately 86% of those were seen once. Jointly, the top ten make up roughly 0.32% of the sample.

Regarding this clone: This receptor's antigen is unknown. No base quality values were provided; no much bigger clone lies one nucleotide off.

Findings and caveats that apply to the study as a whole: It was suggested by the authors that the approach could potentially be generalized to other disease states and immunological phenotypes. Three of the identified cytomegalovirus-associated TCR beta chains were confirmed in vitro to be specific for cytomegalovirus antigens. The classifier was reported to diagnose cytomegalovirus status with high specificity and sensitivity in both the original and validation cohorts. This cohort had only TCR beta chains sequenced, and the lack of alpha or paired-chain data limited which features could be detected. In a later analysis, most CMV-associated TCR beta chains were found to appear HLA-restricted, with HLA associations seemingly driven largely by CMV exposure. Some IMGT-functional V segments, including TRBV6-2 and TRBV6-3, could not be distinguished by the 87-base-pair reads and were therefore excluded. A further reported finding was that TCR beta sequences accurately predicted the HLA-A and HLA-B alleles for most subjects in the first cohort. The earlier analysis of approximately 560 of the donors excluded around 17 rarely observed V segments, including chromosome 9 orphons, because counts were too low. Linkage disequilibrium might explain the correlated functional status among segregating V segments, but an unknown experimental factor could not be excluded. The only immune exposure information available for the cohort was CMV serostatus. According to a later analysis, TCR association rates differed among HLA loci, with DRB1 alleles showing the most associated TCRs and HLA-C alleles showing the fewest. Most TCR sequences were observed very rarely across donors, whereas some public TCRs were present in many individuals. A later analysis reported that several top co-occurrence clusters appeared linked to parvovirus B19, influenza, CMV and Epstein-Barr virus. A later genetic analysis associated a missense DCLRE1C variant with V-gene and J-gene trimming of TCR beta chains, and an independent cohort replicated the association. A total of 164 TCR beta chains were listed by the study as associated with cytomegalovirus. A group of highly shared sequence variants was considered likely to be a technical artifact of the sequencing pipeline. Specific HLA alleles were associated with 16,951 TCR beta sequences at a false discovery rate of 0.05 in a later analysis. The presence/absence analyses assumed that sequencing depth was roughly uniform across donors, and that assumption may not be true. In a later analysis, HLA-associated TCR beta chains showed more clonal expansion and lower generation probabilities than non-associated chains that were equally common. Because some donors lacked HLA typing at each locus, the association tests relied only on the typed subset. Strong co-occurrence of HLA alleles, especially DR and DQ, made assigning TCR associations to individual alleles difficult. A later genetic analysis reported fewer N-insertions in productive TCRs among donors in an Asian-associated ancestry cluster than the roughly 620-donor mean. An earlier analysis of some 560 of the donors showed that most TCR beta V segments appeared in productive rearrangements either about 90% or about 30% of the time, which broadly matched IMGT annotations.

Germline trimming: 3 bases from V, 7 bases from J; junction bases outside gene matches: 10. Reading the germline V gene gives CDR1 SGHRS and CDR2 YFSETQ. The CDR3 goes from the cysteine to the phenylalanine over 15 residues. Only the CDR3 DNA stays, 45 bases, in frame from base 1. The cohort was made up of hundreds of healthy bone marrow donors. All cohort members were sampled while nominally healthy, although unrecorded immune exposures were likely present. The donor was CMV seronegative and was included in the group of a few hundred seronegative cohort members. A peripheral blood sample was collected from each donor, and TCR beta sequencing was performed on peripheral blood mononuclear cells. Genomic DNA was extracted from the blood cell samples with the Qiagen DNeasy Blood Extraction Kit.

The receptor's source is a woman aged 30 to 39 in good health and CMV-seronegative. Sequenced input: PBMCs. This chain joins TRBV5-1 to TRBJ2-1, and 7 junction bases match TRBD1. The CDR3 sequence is CASSSGQALGNEQFF. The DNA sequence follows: TGCGCCAGCAGCTCTGGACAGGCTTTAGGAAATGAGCAGTTCTTC.